This entry describes one TCR beta chain. What it binds is not known. The length of the CDR3 is 13 residues. V was pared by 5 bases and J by 9 bases, with 14 bases between. Germline CDR1 MDHEN, CDR2 SYDVKM. Unique molecular identifiers tagged the TCRbeta library. TCRdb itself ran the PCR reads through MiXCR, one entry per CDR3 protein. The table lists about a million distinct CDR3 sequences, about 26% of them singletons. The record originates from a study of T-cell reconstitution after alpha-beta-depleted transplantation in children. Findings and limits, study-wide: T-cell counts and diversity were attributed mostly to newly produced T cells one year after transplant. Several patients had high TCRbeta diversity at day 60; it came from surviving recipient T cells and thymic progenitors. Several hundred expanded graft clones reportedly gave rise to the alpha-beta T cells present about two months after transplant.

The J gene is TRBJ2-1, the V gene TRBV28; possible D gene TRBD2, 5 bases. Sequencing used PBMCs, mostly from graft donor cells, obtained 360 days after TCRalphabeta/CD19-depleted stem cell transplant. This sequence originates from a boy less than two years old who had a stem cell transplant for SCID, so the T cells may come from the graft donor. The CDR3 DNA is TGTGCCAGCAGTCTTACTAGTCACGCTGAGCAGTTCTTC. This encodes CASSLTSHAEQFF.